This TCR beta chain was captured by sequencing in a study of cytomegalovirus exposure and HLA in healthy donors. This PCR relied on a set of 60 Vbeta primers and 13 Jbeta primers. Profiling relied on immunoSEQ multiplex PCR, and the TCRdb table lists in-frame clones only, not all of them. The sample has about 120,000 clones, about four fifths seen once. In germline, CDR1 is SGDLS, CDR2 YYNGEE. Trimming shortened V by 1 base and J by 5 bases, and 19 bases separated the two germline ends. The length of the CDR3 is 17 residues. V gene TRBV9 combines with J gene TRBJ2-1; a possible D gene is TRBD2 (5 bases). The receptor's source is a woman aged 40 to 55 in good health and CMV-seropositive. Sequences were obtained from PBMCs. In DNA, the CDR3 is TGTGCCAGCAGCGTAAGTATTAAGGACTCCAACCACAATGAGCAGTTCTTC. Translated, it gives CASSVSIKDSNHNEQFF.